This TCR beta chain was retrieved from a study of cytomegalovirus exposure and HLA in healthy donors. To note about this clone: The antigen remains unidentified.

V lost 0 bases and J lost 6; bases outside the gene matches: 7. CDR3 length: 17 residues. PCR amplification relied on 60 Vbeta primers (plus 13 Jbeta primers). The assay was immunoSEQ multiplex PCR, and TCRdb's table has in-frame clones only and misses some. The data show 200,000 to 250,000 clones, around four fifths seen once. The study's findings and limits: Several of the most significant clusters appeared, in a later analysis, to be linked to common viral pathogens.

The chain joins TRBV23-1 to TRBJ1-5, with 11 nucleotides matching TRBD1. TRBV23-1 is an ORF, and what it does is uncertain. Material: PBMCs. The sequence derives from a woman between 40 and 50 years old in good health and CMV-seronegative. The CDR3 loop is CASSQSGGQGAGQPQHF. CDR3 nucleotides: TGCGCCAGCAGTCAATCGGGAGGACAGGGGGCAGGTCAGCCCCAGCATTTT.